This TCR beta chain was sequenced in a study of cytomegalovirus exposure and HLA in healthy donors. PCR was performed using 60 Vbeta and 13 Jbeta primers. Only in-frame clones appear in the TCRdb table, and some are missing; sequencing was by immunoSEQ multiplex PCR. The repertoire includes approximately 190,000 clones, 75% to 80% of them detected once, and less than 6% sits in the top ten. V was pared by 4 bases and J by 0 bases, with 12 bases between. The CDR3 is 15 amino acids. Germline V gene data show CDR1 as SNHLY and CDR2 as FYNNEI. V and J are TRBV2 and TRBJ1-1, with unresolved D. Specimen: PBMCs. The TCR sequence derives from a woman aged 30 to 39 in good health and CMV-seropositive. This CDR3 is CASSGDEAMNTEAFF. DNA for the CDR3: TGTGCCAGCAGTGGAGACGAGGCCATGAACACTGAAGCTTTCTTT.